The entry below gives a single T cell receptor (beta chain) sequence along with its context. Its matching antigen is unknown. PCR employed 60 Vbeta and 13 Jbeta primers. TCRdb keeps only in-frame clones here, not all; method: immunoSEQ multiplex PCR. The profile shows under 200,000 clones, about two thirds of them singletons. This record belongs to a study of cytomegalovirus exposure and HLA in healthy donors. In the study overall: Roughly 80 million unique TCRs from HLA-typed donors made up an early data release.

Per germline, CDR1 SGHRS and CDR2 YFSETQ. Trimming shortened V by 2 bases and J by 7 bases, and 12 bases separated the two germline ends. The CDR3 runs 14 residues. Study-level points and caveats: Further analysis was carried out later, and it showed several of the most significant clusters appearing linked to common viral pathogens. In vitro assays verified that a few CMV-associated chains recognized CMV antigens specifically. Reportedly, HLA-A and HLA-B alleles of most subjects were accurately predicted from TCR beta.

This chain joins TRBV5-1 and TRBJ2-2; no reliable D call. Sequenced input: PBMCs. The clonotype originates from a woman aged 18-29 years in good health and CMV-seropositive. Here the CDR3 DNA reads TGCGCCAGCAGCTTCCCTATGACGGGCGGGGAGCTGTTTTTT. Encoded protein: CASSFPMTGGELFF.